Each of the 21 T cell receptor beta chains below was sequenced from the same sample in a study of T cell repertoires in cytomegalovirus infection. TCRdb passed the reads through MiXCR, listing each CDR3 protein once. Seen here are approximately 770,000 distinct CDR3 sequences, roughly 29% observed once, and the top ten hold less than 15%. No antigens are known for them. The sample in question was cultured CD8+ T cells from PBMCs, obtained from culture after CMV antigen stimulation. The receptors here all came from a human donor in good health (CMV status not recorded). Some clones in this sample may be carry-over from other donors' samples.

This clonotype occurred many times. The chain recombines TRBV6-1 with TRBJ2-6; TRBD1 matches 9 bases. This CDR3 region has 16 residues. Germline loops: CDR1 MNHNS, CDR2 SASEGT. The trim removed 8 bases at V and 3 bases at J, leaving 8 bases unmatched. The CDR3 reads CASLGQGANGANVLTF. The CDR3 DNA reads TGTGCCAGCTTGGGACAGGGCGCAAATGGGGCCAACGTCCTGACTTTC.

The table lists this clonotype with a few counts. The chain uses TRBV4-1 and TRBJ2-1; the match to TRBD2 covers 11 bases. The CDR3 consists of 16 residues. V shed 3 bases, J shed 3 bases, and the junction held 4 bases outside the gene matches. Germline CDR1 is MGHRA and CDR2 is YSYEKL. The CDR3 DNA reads TGCGCCAGCAGCCATCCGGGACTAGCGGACTACAATGAGCAGTTCTTC. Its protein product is CASSHPGLADYNEQFF.

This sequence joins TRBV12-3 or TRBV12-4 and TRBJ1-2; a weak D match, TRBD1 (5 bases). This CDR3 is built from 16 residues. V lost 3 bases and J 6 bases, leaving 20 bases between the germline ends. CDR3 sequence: CASSLGPQVFENGYTF. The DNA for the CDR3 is TGTGCCAGCAGTTTGGGACCACAGGTCTTTGAGAATGGCTACACCTTC.

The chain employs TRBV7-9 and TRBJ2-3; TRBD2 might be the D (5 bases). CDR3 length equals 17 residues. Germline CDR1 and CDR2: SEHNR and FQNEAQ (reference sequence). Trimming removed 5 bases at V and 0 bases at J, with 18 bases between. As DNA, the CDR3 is TGTGCCAGCAGCCCCCCCGGGAATGGGGTTAGCACAGATACGCAGTATTTT. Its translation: CASSPPGNGVSTDTQYF.

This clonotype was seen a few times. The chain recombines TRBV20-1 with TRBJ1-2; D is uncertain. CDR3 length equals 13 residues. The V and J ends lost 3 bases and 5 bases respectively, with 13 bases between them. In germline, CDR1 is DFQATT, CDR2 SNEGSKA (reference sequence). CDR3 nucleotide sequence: TGCAGTGCTAGTACAGTCGCGCGGTATGGCTACACCTTC. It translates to CSASTVARYGYTF.

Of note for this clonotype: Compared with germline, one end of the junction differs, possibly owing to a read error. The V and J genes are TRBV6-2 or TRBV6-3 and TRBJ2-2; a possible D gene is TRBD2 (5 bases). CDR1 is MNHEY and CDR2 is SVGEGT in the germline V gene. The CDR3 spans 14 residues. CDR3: CASSPRGNAGELFF. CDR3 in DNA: TGTGCCAGCAGTCCCCGAGGGAACGCCGGGGAGCTGTTTTTT.

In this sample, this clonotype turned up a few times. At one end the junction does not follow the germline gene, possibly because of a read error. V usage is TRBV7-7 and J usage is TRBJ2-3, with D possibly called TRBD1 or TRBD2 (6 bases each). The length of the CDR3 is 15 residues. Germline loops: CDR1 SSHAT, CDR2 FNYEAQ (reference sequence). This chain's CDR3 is CASSPGASGGDTQYF. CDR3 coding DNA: TGTGCTAGCAGCCCGGGGGCCTCAGGAGGAGATACGCAGTATTTT.

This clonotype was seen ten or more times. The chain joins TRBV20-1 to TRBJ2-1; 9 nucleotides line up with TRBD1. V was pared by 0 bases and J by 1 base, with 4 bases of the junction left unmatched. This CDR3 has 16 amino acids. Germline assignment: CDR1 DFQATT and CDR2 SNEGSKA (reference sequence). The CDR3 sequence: CSAREPGQGSYNEQFF. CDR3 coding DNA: TGCAGTGCTAGAGAGCCGGGACAGGGTTCCTACAATGAGCAGTTCTTC.

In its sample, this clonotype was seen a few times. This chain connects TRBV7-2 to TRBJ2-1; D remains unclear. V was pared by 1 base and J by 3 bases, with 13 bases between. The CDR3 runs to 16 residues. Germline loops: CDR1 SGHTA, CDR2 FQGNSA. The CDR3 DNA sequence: TGTGCCAGCAGCTTAGATCGCTTCGTAAACTACAATGAGCAGTTCTTC. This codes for CASSLDRFVNYNEQFF.

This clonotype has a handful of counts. The CDR3 sequence is CASSGYALHF. The CDR3 DNA reads TGTGCCAGTAGTGGATATGCCCTCCACTTT. This chain connects TRBV19 to TRBJ1-6; D not certain. This CDR3 is 10 amino acids long. V was pared by 5 bases and J by 14 bases, with 7 bases between. Germline values: CDR1 LNHDA, CDR2 SQIVND (reference sequence).

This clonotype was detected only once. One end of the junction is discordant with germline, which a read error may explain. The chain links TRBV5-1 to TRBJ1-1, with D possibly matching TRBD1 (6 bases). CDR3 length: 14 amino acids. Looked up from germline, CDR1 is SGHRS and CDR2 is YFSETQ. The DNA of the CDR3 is TGCGCCGGCAGCTCGGGACACTCGAACACTGAAGCTTTCTTT. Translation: CAGSSGHSNTEAFF. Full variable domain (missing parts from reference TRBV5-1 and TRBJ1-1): KAGVTQTPRYLIKTRGQQVTLSCSPISGHRSVSWYQQTPGQGLQFLFEYFSETQRNKGNFPGRFSGRQFSNSRSEMNVSTLELGDSALYLCAGSSGHSNTEAFFGQGTRLTVV.

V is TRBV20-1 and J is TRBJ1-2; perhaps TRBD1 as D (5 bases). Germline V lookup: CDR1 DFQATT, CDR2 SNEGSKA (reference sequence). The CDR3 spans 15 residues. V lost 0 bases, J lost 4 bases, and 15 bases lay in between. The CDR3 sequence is CSARDPQGQTYGYTF. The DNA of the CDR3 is TGCAGTGCTAGAGATCCTCAGGGCCAGACCTATGGCTACACCTTC.

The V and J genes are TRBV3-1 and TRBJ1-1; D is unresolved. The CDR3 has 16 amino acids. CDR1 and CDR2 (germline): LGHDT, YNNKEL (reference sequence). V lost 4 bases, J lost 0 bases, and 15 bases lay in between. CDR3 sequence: CASSPDTGGVNTEAFF. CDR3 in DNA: TGTGCCAGCAGCCCTGATACGGGTGGGGTGAACACTGAAGCTTTCTTT.

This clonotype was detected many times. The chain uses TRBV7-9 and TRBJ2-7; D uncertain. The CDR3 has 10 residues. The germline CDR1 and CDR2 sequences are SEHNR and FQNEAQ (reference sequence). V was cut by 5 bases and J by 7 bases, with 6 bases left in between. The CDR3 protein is CASSPTEQYF. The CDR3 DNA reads TGTGCCAGCAGCCCAACGGAGCAGTACTTC.

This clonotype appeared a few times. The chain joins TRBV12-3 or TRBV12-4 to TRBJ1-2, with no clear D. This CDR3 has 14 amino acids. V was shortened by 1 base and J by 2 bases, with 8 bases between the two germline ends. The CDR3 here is CASSLDRYNYGYTF. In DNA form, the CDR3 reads TGTGCCAGCAGTTTAGACCGTTACAACTATGGCTACACCTTC.

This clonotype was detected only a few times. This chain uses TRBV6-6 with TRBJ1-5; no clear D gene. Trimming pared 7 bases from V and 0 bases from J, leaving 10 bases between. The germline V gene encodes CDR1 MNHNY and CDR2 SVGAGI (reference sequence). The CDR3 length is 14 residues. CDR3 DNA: TGTGCCAGCATGCCAGTTTATAGCAATCAGCCCCAGCATTTT. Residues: CASMPVYSNQPQHF.

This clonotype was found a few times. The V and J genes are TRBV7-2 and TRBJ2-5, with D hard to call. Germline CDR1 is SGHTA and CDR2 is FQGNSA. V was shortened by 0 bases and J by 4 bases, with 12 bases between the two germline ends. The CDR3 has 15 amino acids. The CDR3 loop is CASSLAHLWGETQYF. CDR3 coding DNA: TGTGCCAGCAGCTTAGCGCACCTCTGGGGAGAGACCCAGTACTTC.

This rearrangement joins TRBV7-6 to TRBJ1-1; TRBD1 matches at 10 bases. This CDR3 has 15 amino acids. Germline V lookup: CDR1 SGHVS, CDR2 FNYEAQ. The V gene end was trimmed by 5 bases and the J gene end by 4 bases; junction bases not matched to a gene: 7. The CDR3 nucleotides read TGTGCCAGCAGCGCGGAGGGACAGGGGAGCACTGAAGCTTTCTTT. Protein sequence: CASSAEGQGSTEAFF.

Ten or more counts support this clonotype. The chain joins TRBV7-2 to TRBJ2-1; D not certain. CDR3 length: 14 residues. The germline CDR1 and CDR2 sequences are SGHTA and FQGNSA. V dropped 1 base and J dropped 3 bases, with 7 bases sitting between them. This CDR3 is CASSLVPDYNEQFF. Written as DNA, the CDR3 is TGTGCCAGCAGCTTAGTTCCCGACTACAATGAGCAGTTCTTC. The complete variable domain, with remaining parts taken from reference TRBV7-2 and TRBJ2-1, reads GAGVSQSPSNKVTEKGKDVELRCDPISGHTALYWYRQSLGQGLEFLIYFQGNSAPDKSGLPSDRFSAERTGGSVSTLTIQRTQQEDSAVYLCASSLVPDYNEQFFGPGTRLTVL.

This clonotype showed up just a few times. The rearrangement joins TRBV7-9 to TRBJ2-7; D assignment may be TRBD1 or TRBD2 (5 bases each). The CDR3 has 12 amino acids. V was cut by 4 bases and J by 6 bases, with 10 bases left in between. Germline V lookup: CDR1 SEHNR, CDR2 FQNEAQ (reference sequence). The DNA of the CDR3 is TGTGCCAGCAGCTCCCTAGGGACCGAGCAGTACGTC. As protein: CASSSLGTEQYV.

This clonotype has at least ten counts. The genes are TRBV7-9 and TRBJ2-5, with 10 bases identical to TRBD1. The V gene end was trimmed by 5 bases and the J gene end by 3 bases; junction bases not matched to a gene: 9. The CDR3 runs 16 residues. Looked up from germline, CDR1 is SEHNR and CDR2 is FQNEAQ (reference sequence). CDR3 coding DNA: TGTGCCAGCAGCCACTCGGACAGGGGGGATAAAGAGACCCAGTACTTC. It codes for CASSHSDRGDKETQYF.